Only one count was recorded for the clone carrying this TCR beta chain. What it binds is not known. The CDR3 is 15 amino acids. Trimming pared 4 bases from V and 6 bases from J, leaving 15 bases between. Germline lookup yields CDR1 SSHAT and CDR2 FNYEAQ (reference sequence). The data originate from a study of T cell responses to AZD1222 COVID-19 vaccine. TCRdb's copy holds only in-frame clones and misses some; the assay was immunoSEQ multiplex PCR. The sample includes under 100,000 clones, about 91% of them seen just once. Whole-study results and caveats: Donors, mostly white British, included more females; clonal diversity was possibly underestimated. Spike-spanning, vaccine-associated CD4 TCRs were dominant at 160-218 and 743-854.

The receptor was derived from an adult in good health. V is TRBV7-7 and J is TRBJ2-2, with D perhaps given as TRBD1 or TRBD2 (5 bases each). This material consisted of peripheral blood, taken on day 0 of MenACWY control vaccination. The CDR3 protein is CASSSAGDGSGELFF. DNA of the CDR3: TGTGCCAGCAGCTCAGCTGGGGACGGGTCCGGGGAGCTGTTTTTT.